A single sample gave rise to the 24 T cell receptor beta chains below, sequenced in a study of T cells in Graves' hyperthyroidism and ophthalmopathy. RNA transcripts served as the template for amplifying TCR beta CDR3 regions. HTBI primers drove first-round RT-PCR of the TCR CDR3. A single record per CDR3 protein comes from TCRdb applying MiXCR to the multiplex PCR reads. This sample yields around 450,000 distinct CDR3 sequences, of which less than 20% are seen a single time; 13% to 15% belongs to the top ten. Sequenced material: blood. All receptors derive from a woman aged 18-29 years with Graves' hyperthyroidism.

This clonotype occurred many times. The chain has TRBV9 and TRBJ2-2; the D is unclear. The CDR3 consists of 12 residues. V lost 0 bases, J lost 5 bases, and 2 bases lay in between. The germline CDR1 and CDR2 sequences are SGDLS and YYNGEE. For the CDR3, the DNA is TGTGCCAGCAGCGTAGTAACCGGGGAGCTGTTTTTT. It codes for CASSVVTGELFF.

This clonotype was found once. This chain connects TRBV4-1 to TRBJ1-5; no firm D call. Between the trimmed V and J ends, which lost 0 bases and 7 bases, there was a span of 16 bases. The CDR3 is made up of 16 amino acids. CDR1 is MGHRA and CDR2 is YSYEKL in the germline V gene. In DNA, the CDR3 is TGCGCCAGCAGCCAAGATATTGCGGGAACGGGACAGCCCCAGCATTTT. Protein product: CASSQDIAGTGQPQHF.

There are many counts of this clonotype. V gene TRBV20-1 combines with J gene TRBJ2-7; a weak D match, TRBD1 (5 bases). CDR1 is DFQATT, CDR2 SNEGSKA, per germline (reference sequence). There are 13 residues in the CDR3. V was trimmed by 2 bases and J by 3 bases, leaving 11 bases between them. CDR3 DNA sequence: TGCAGTGCTAGATCCCCGACAGACTACGAGCAGTACTTC. Amino acids: CSARSPTDYEQYF.

In its sample, this clonotype was seen many times. The genes are TRBV12-3 or TRBV12-4 and TRBJ2-7; 7 bases line up with TRBD1. Trimming cost V 4 bases and J 4 bases; bases outside gene matches: 7. The CDR3 totals 14 residues. The CDR3 spells CASSWGTEIYEQYF. The CDR3 DNA reads as TGTGCCAGCAGTTGGGGGACAGAAATTTACGAGCAGTACTTC.

The chain combines TRBV20-1 with TRBJ2-7, with a tentative D call TRBD2 (5 bases). The germline V gene encodes CDR1 DFQATT and CDR2 SNEGSKA (reference sequence). The germline V and J ends were trimmed by 0 bases and 3 bases, with 15 bases remaining between them. The CDR3 totals 15 residues. This CDR3 is CSAREEDYLCYEQYV. The CDR3 bases are TGCAGTGCTAGAGAAGAAGACTACCTGTGCTACGAGCAGTACGTC.

This clonotype was counted between two and nine times. The chain is built from TRBV4-1 and TRBJ2-7; the D gene is possibly TRBD2 (5 bases). V gave up 2 bases and J gave up 3 bases, with 20 bases separating them. Germline CDR1 MGHRA, CDR2 YSYEKL. This CDR3 has 17 residues. The CDR3 reads CASSQYSAGNPGYEQYF. In nucleotides, the CDR3 is TGCGCCAGCAGCCAATATTCCGCCGGGAATCCCGGCTACGAGCAGTACTTC.

This clonotype was detected ten times or more. The genes are TRBV10-1 and TRBJ2-7, with 11 bases identical to TRBD2. The CDR3 has 16 amino acids. Germline CDR1 reads WNHNN; CDR2 reads SYGVQD (reference sequence). J was trimmed by 0 bases and V by 2 bases; bases with no gene match: 3. The CDR3 nucleotides are TGCGCCAGCAGTGAGGGGACTAGCGGCCTCTCCTACGAGCAGTACTTC. Translation gives CASSEGTSGLSYEQYF.

There are many counts of this clonotype. The rearrangement uses TRBV3-1 and TRBJ2-7; D not resolved. The germline V gene encodes CDR1 LGHDT and CDR2 YNNKEL (reference sequence). Trimming took 4 bases from V and 4 from J, leaving 11 bases between them. The CDR3 contains 13 residues. The CDR3 is CASSPYEGYEQYF. In nucleotides, the CDR3 is TGTGCCAGCAGCCCGTACGAAGGGTACGAGCAGTACTTC.

The chain has TRBV7-3 and TRBJ2-7, with D tentatively TRBD2 (6 bases). The germline V gene encodes CDR1 SGHTA and CDR2 FQGTGA. The CDR3 runs 15 residues. V was cut by 5 bases and J by 2 bases, with 16 bases left in between. For the CDR3, the DNA is TGTGCCAGCAGCGCCTCTAGCGCCCGACCCTACGAGCAGTACTTC. As protein: CASSASSARPYEQYF.

This clonotype was counted at least ten times. The chain uses TRBV19 and TRBJ2-3; D may be TRBD1 (5 bases). Germline lookup yields CDR1 LNHDA and CDR2 SQIVND (reference sequence). Deletions cut 4 bases from V and 7 bases from J, with 15 bases between. The CDR3 totals 14 residues. The CDR3 bases are TGTGCCAGTAGTACAGGGTTGTTGGGCTATACGCAGTATTTT. This gives the protein CASSTGLLGYTQYF.

This chain links TRBV7-9 with TRBJ2-3, with 12 bases that match TRBD1. Germline CDR1 is SEHNR and CDR2 is FQNEAQ (reference sequence). The V and J ends lost 5 bases and 7 bases, in that order; junction bases with no gene match: 7. The CDR3 is made up of 15 amino acids. The CDR3 sequence: CASSARDRGRNTQYF. The CDR3, as DNA: TGTGCCAGCAGCGCCAGGGACAGGGGGCGAAATACGCAGTATTTT.

This clonotype was recorded many times. The chain combines TRBV20-1 with TRBJ2-5; 8 bases map to TRBD2. Trimming cost V 3 bases and J 1 base; bases outside gene matches: 7. CDR3 length: 15 residues. CDR1 is DFQATT, CDR2 SNEGSKA, per germline (reference sequence). The CDR3 sequence: CSASLAGGPQETQYF. CDR3 nucleotides: TGCAGTGCTAGTCTGGCGGGGGGCCCCCAAGAGACCCAGTACTTC.

J is TRBJ2-5 and V is TRBV14, with D possibly being TRBD2 (5 bases). From germline, CDR1 is SGHDN and CDR2 FVKESK. Trimming pared 1 base from V and 7 bases from J, leaving 22 bases between. The CDR3 length is 17 residues. The CDR3 DNA sequence: TGTGCCAGCAGCCAAGTCGGGCCAGGAAGTCCTCGGGGGACCCAGTACTTC. Translating it yields CASSQVGPGSPRGTQYF.

The V and J genes are TRBV10-2 and TRBJ2-5, with D hard to call. Per the germline V gene, CDR1 is WSHSY and CDR2 is SAAADI. The V gene lost 2 bases and the J gene lost 5 bases, with 9 bases spanning the gap. The CDR3 spans 13 residues. The CDR3 spells CASSEHRRETQYF. The CDR3 DNA follows: TGCGCCAGCAGTGAGCACCGTCGGGAGACCCAGTACTTC.

This chain uses TRBV6-2 or TRBV6-3 with TRBJ2-7; TRBD2 matches 14 bases. V lost 6 bases and J lost 4; bases outside the gene matches: 5. Germline loops: CDR1 MNHEY, CDR2 SVGEGT. This CDR3 contains 15 residues. In DNA form, the CDR3 reads TGTGCCAGCAGGCGACTAGCGGGAGGGACGTACGAGCAGTACTTC. Translating gives CASRRLAGGTYEQYF.

This clonotype was detected ten times or more. The chain has TRBV7-2 and TRBJ2-7; D gene unclear. Per germline, CDR1 SGHTA and CDR2 FQGNSA. V was pared by 1 base and J by 5 bases, with 15 bases between. The CDR3 length is 15 residues. CDR3 amino acids: CASSLVGLVEDEQYF. The CDR3 nucleotides read TGTGCCAGCAGCTTAGTAGGGCTAGTAGAGGACGAGCAGTACTTC. Together with reference TRBV7-2 and TRBJ2-7, the CDR3 gives the full variable domain: GAGVSQSPSNKVTEKGKDVELRCDPISGHTALYWYRQSLGQGLEFLIYFQGNSAPDKSGLPSDRFSAERTGGSVSTLTIQRTQQEDSAVYLCASSLVGLVEDEQYFGPGTRLTVT.

This clonotype appeared many times. The J gene is TRBJ1-3, the V gene TRBV14; D might be TRBD1 (5 bases). Trimming removed 4 bases at V and 0 bases at J, with 13 bases between. Germline assignment: CDR1 SGHDN and CDR2 FVKESK. There are 16 residues in the CDR3. This CDR3 is CASSLAGPSSGNTIYF. The CDR3 DNA sequence: TGTGCCAGCAGCCTCGCAGGGCCATCCTCTGGAAACACCATATATTTT.

This sequence joins TRBV7-9 and TRBJ2-5; no clear D gene. The CDR3 runs 13 residues. The germline CDR1 and CDR2 sequences are SEHNR and FQNEAQ (reference sequence). Trimming removed 6 bases at V and 1 base at J, with 9 bases between. CDR3 DNA: TGTGCCAGCAGGTTCGGCAGCCAAGAGACCCAGTACTTC. Protein product: CASRFGSQETQYF.

This clonotype was detected ten times or more. V is TRBV12-3 or TRBV12-4 and J is TRBJ2-7; 7 bases align to TRBD2. The CDR3 length is 14 residues. J was trimmed by 3 bases and V by 6 bases; bases with no gene match: 8. In DNA, the CDR3 is TGTGCCAGCAGCCCGGGGGGTTCCTTCTACGAGCAGTACTTC. Translated: CASSPGGSFYEQYF.

This clonotype was picked up a small number of times. This rearrangement joins TRBV7-6 to TRBJ2-2; either TRBD1 or TRBD2 may fit D (5 bases each). The V gene's germline CDR1 is SGHVS and CDR2 FNYEAQ. V shed 0 bases and J shed 3 bases, with 11 bases lying between them. CDR3 length equals 16 residues. This CDR3 is CASSLAGGVDTGELFF. In DNA, the CDR3 is TGTGCCAGCAGCTTAGCTGGGGGAGTGGACACCGGGGAGCTGTTTTTT.

The chain links TRBV6-1 to TRBJ2-6; maybe TRBD2 (6 bases). This CDR3 has 15 residues. Germline-derived CDR1 and CDR2 are MNHNS and SASEGT. Between the trimmed V and J ends, which lost 10 bases and 0 bases, there was a span of 13 bases. CDR3 region: CATRDFLSGANVLTF. CDR3 sequence (DNA): TGTGCCACCCGGGACTTTCTCTCTGGGGCCAACGTCCTGACTTTC.

Of note for this clonotype: At one boundary the junction diverges from the germline segment, which might be a read error. This chain links TRBV2 with TRBJ2-7, with TRBD1 as a possible D gene (5 bases). Germline V gene sequence: CDR1 SNHLY, CDR2 FYNNEI. The CDR3 has 14 residues. This CDR3 is CASGEARAGSKQYF. The CDR3 DNA follows: TGTGCCAGCGGTGAAGCACGGGCAGGGTCAAAGCAGTACTTC.

A few counts support this clonotype. The chain employs TRBV6-1 and TRBJ1-2; D gene uncertain. The ends were cut back, 5 bases at V and 2 bases at J, with 12 bases in the middle. This CDR3 region has 14 residues. Germline V gene lookup returns CDR1 MNHNS and CDR2 SASEGT. CDR3 loop: CASSYGYSNYGYTF. The CDR3 nucleotides are TGTGCCAGCAGTTACGGCTACTCCAACTATGGCTACACCTTC.

This clonotype was counted between two and nine times. The genes are TRBV19 and TRBJ1-2; D unresolved. V was pared by 7 bases and J by 6 bases, with 21 bases between. In germline, CDR1 is LNHDA, CDR2 SQIVND (reference sequence). The CDR3 is made up of 15 amino acids. DNA of the CDR3: TGTGCCAGTACTCCTGTCGTTAAGGGCGAGAATGGCTACACCTTC. Encoded protein: CASTPVVKGENGYTF.